The entry that follows covers one T cell receptor (beta chain) sequence. The protocol was immunoSEQ multiplex PCR, while the TCRdb copy is restricted to in-frame clones and leaves out a portion. The profile covers some 82,000 clones, with about 93% appearing a single time and approximately 1.4% taken by the ten largest. This CDR3 region has 19 residues. CDR1 is SGHDT and CDR2 is YYEEEE in the germline V gene. Trimming cost V 4 bases and J 1 base, with 24 bases left between them. The data are from a study of human versus mouse CDR3 diversity and MHC coevolution. This clonotype was obtained from a person between 25 and 69 years old in good health. Sequenced: naive CD4+ T cells from blood. Subset reported: CD45RO-negative CD62L-positive naive CD4 T cells. The rearrangement links TRBV5-6 to TRBJ2-1; tentatively, D is TRBD1 (6 bases). As DNA, the CDR3 is TGTGCCAGCAGCCGACCGTCCGGCAGGGGTCTGCGGTCCTACAATGAGCAGTTCTTC. Protein: CASSRPSGRGLRSYNEQFF.